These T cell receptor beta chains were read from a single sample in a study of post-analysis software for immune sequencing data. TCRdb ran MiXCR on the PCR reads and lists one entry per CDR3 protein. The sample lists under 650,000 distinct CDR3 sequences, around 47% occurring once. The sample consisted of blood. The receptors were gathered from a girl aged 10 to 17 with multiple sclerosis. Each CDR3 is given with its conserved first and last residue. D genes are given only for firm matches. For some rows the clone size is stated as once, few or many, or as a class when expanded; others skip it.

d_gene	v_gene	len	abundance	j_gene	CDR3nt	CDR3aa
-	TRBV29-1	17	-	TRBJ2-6	TGCAGCGTTGACACAATAAGTGGTAGCTCTGGGGCCAACGTCCTGACTTTC	CSVDTISGSSGANVLTF
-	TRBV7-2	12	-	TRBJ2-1	TGTGCCAGCAGTCGACCCACCCATGAGCAGTTCTTC	CASSRPTHEQFF
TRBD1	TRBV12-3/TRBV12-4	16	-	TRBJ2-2	TGTGCCAGCAGTTTTCATCAGGGGGCGCGAACCGGGGAGCTGTTTTTT	CASSFHQGARTGELFF
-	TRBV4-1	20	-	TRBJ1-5	TGCGCCAGCAGCCAACCCACCATGGGCCGACAGCGAGGGAGGAATCAGCCCCAGCATTTT	CASSQPTMGRQRGRNQPQHF
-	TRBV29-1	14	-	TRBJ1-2	TGCAGCGTTGAAGATCTCCCCCTGAACTATGGCTACACCTTC	CSVEDLPLNYGYTF
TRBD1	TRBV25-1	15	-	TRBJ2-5	TGTGCCAGCAGTACACCGGGACAGGGGGGAGAGACCCAGTACTTC	CASSTPGQGGETQYF
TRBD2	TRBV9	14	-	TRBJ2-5	TGTGCCAGCAGCCCTAGACTAGCGGAAGAGACCCAGTACTTC	CASSPRLAEETQYF
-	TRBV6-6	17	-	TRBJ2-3	TGTGCCAGCAGTTACTCGTGGGGGGCGCGAAGCACAGATACGCAGTATTTT	CASSYSWGARSTDTQYF
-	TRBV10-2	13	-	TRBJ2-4	TGCGCCAGCAGCCCGGGACTCATAAACATTCAGTACTTC	CASSPGLINIQYF
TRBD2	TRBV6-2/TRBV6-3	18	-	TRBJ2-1	TGTGCCAGCAGGGATATTTTCGGTAGCGGGGTTTCCTACAATGAGCAGTTCTTC	CASRDIFGSGVSYNEQFF
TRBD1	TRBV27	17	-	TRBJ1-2	TGTGCCAGCAGACTCAATTTGCAGGGGGTGCCTAACTATGGCTACACCTTC	CASRLNLQGVPNYGYTF
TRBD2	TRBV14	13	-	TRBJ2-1	TGTGCCAGCAATAACGGGGGGGCCTATGAGCAGTTCTTC	CASNNGGAYEQFF
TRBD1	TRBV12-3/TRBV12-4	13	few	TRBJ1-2	TGTGCCAGCAGCCCAGACAGGGTCTTAGGCTACACCTTC	CASSPDRVLGYTF
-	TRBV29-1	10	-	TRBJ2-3	TGCAGCGTCCTCGGTGATACGCAGTATTTT	CSVLGDTQYF
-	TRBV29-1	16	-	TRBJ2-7	TGCAGCGCCTCGGGGGCGACGGGACAGCCGACCTACGAGCAGTACTTC	CSASGATGQPTYEQYF
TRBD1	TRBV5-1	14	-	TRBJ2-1	TGCGCCAGCAGCCCCGGGACAGGGGGGCATGAGCAGTTCTTC	CASSPGTGGHEQFF
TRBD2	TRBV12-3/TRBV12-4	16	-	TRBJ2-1	TGTGCCAGCAGTTTAGATGCGGGAGCCCTCGTCAATGAGCAGTTCTTC	CASSLDAGALVNEQFF
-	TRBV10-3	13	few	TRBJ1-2	TGTGCCATCAGTGCTCCGGACGTGACTGGCTACACCTTC	CAISAPDVTGYTF
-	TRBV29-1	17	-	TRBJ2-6	TGCAGCGTTGAAGAGTACCCGGGGGCGCAGCGGGCCAACGTCCTGACTTTC	CSVEEYPGAQRANVLTF
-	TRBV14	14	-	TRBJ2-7	TGTGCCAGCAGCCAAGACTTAACATCCTACGAGCAGTACTTC	CASSQDLTSYEQYF
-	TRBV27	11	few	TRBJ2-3	TGTGCCAGCAGCACGGGGGGCGCCCGGTATTTT	CASSTGGARYF
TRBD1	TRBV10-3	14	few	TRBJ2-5	TGTGCCATCAGCCGGACAGGGGGAGAGGAGACCCAGTACTTC	CAISRTGGEETQYF
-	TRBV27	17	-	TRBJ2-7	TGTGCCAGCAGTTCCTCTAAAGGGGGAGGGAACGTCTACGAGCAGTACTTC	CASSSSKGGGNVYEQYF
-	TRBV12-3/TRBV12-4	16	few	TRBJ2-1	TGTGCCAGCAGTCCCCTTAAGGGGGAGGGCTACAATGAGCAGTTCTTC	CASSPLKGEGYNEQFF
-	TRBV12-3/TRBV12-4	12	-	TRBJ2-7	TGTGCCAGTAGAGAATCCGGGAACGAGCAGTACTTC	CASRESGNEQYF
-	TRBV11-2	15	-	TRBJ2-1	TGTGCCAGCAGCTCGGGTGGGGACACATACAATGAGCAGTTCTTC	CASSSGGDTYNEQFF